These 21 T cell receptor beta chains originate from one sample sequenced in a study of CD8 T cells in Susac syndrome. An amount of RNA that ranged from roughly 0.5 to 1 ug was reverse transcribed with random hexamers. Each CDR3 protein gets one entry after TCRdb re-called the immunoSEQ multiplex PCR reads with MiXCR. The top ten clones hold 0.12% of a sample with almost 450,000 distinct CDR3 sequences, approximately 89% of them seen once. The sequencing sample was made of CD8+ T cells from PBMCs. These receptors were obtained from a human donor with multiple sclerosis.

V gene TRBV6-5 combines with J gene TRBJ2-1, with unresolved D. Germline loops: CDR1 MNHEY, CDR2 SVGAGI. CDR3 size: 13 residues. With 5 bases removed from V and 1 base from J, the gap between germline ends came to 6 bases. Here the CDR3 DNA reads TGTGCCAGCAGTGGCCGATCCTACAATGAGCAGTTCTTC. Translation: CASSGRSYNEQFF.

The V gene is TRBV3-1, the J gene TRBJ2-1; maybe TRBD2 (6 bases). CDR3 length: 15 residues. The germline V gene has CDR1 LGHDT and CDR2 YNNKEL (reference sequence). V lost 2 bases to trimming and J lost 1 base, with 9 bases between them. For the CDR3, the DNA is TGTGCCAGCAGCCAACCGGGACTTTCCTACAATGAGCAGTTCTTC. Its protein is CASSQPGLSYNEQFF.

This chain links TRBV5-1 with TRBJ2-7, with D hard to call. V gave up 0 bases and J gave up 5 bases, with 9 bases separating them. The germline CDR1 and CDR2 sequences are SGHRS and YFSETQ. The CDR3 consists of 13 residues. The CDR3 DNA is TGCGCCAGCAGCTTGGAAGTTTTAGACGAGCAGTACTTC. As protein: CASSLEVLDEQYF.

This clonotype has more than one count but fewer than ten. The rearrangement links TRBV4-2 to TRBJ1-5; D remains ambiguous. This CDR3 region has 14 residues. Germline values: CDR1 LGHNA, CDR2 YNFKEQ. V was clipped by 4 bases and J by 5 bases, with 12 bases between them. The CDR3, as DNA: TGTGCCAGCAGCCTTACATTACCTGATCAGCCCCAGCATTTT. Its translation: CASSLTLPDQPQHF.

V usage is TRBV27 and J usage is TRBJ2-7, with TRBD2 matching 12 bases. Trimming at V came to 7 bases and at J to 5 bases, leaving 9 bases not matched to a gene. Per the germline V gene, CDR1 is MNHEY and CDR2 is SMNVEV (reference sequence). This CDR3 has 15 residues. CDR3 bases: TGTGCCAGCAAAACAGGACTAGCGGGAATCCACGAGCAGTACTTC. It is translated as CASKTGLAGIHEQYF.

The chain links TRBV6-5 to TRBJ2-3; 10 nucleotides match TRBD2. The J segment lost 4 bases and the V segment lost 0 bases, leaving 16 bases of the junction unmatched. Per germline, CDR1 MNHEY and CDR2 SVGAGI. The CDR3 is 20 amino acids. The CDR3 DNA follows: TGTGCCAGCAGTTACTCTTGGCCGGCCGGATCTAGCGGGAGTTCAGATACGCAGTATTTT. This encodes CASSYSWPAGSSGSSDTQYF.

This chain joins TRBV4-1 and TRBJ2-7, with D tentatively TRBD1 (5 bases). The germline V gene encodes CDR1 MGHRA and CDR2 YSYEKL. V was trimmed by 1 base and J by 3 bases, leaving 13 bases between them. The CDR3 loop spans 15 amino acids. CDR3 sequence reads: CASSQGQTHGYEQYF. DNA for the CDR3: TGCGCCAGCAGCCAAGGACAGACCCATGGCTACGAGCAGTACTTC.

The rearrangement uses TRBV28 and TRBJ2-7; no reliable D call. CDR1 and CDR2 from the germline V gene are MDHEN and SYDVKM. CDR3 length: 13 residues. V was clipped by 5 bases and J by 5 bases, with 13 bases between them. The CDR3 bases are TGTGCCAGCAGTGACGGCATTCTAGACGAGCAGTACTTC. Translated, it gives CASSDGILDEQYF.

The chain recombines TRBV6-1 with TRBJ2-6, with D possibly matching TRBD2 (5 bases). The V gene's germline CDR1 is MNHNS and CDR2 SASEGT. The CDR3 runs 15 residues. V lost 5 bases and J lost 1, with 9 bases in between. Here the CDR3 DNA reads TGTGCCAGCAGTCTAGGACTTTCTGGGGCCAACGTCCTGACTTTC. It encodes CASSLGLSGANVLTF.

The V gene is TRBV20-1, the J gene TRBJ2-5; TRBD2 matches at 16 bases. The CDR3 runs 20 residues. After removal of 0 bases from V and 1 base from J, the junction contained 11 bases not matched to a gene. Per germline, CDR1 DFQATT and CDR2 SNEGSKA (reference sequence). The CDR3 region is CSARDGFGTSGGGPQETQYF. DNA of the CDR3: TGCAGTGCTAGAGATGGGTTCGGGACTAGCGGGGGGGGTCCCCAAGAGACCCAGTACTTC.

This chain connects TRBV20-1 to TRBJ1-1, with 7 positions matching TRBD1. The CDR3 totals 14 residues. CDR1 and CDR2 from the germline V gene are DFQATT and SNEGSKA (reference sequence). With 6 bases clipped from V and 7 bases from J, the junction kept 14 bases outside the gene matches. The CDR3 region is CSAIGDTGVNEAFF. The CDR3 nucleotides read TGCAGTGCAATAGGGGACACAGGGGTTAATGAAGCTTTCTTT.

The chain's CDR3 is CSVEDLGLDGVYNEQFF. The CDR3 DNA sequence: TGCAGCGTTGAAGATCTAGGGCTAGATGGAGTTTACAATGAGCAGTTCTTC. The chain combines TRBV29-1 with TRBJ2-1; D is uncertain. Germline CDR1 is SQVTM and CDR2 is ANQGSEA. This CDR3 contains 17 residues. Trimming took 0 bases from V and 4 from J, leaving 19 bases between them.

This chain joins TRBV7-2 and TRBJ1-1; the match to TRBD1 covers 8 bases. J was trimmed by 6 bases and V by 4 bases; bases with no gene match: 4. The CDR3 totals 13 residues. CDR1 is SGHTA, CDR2 FQGNSA, per germline. In nucleotides, the CDR3 is TGTGCCAGCAGCTCTACAGGGGGATCTGAAGCTTTCTTT. The encoded protein is CASSSTGGSEAFF.

This chain links TRBV15 with TRBJ2-7; 12 bases are shared with TRBD2. In germline, CDR1 is LNHNV, CDR2 YYDKDF (reference sequence). The CDR3 loop spans 17 amino acids. V lost 5 bases, J lost 2 bases, and 10 bases stayed unmatched. The CDR3 spells CATSGPRLAGDTYEQYF. DNA of the CDR3: TGTGCCACCAGCGGACCTCGACTAGCGGGGGATACCTACGAGCAGTACTTC. Full variable domain (missing parts from reference TRBV15 and TRBJ2-7): DAMVIQNPRYQVTQFGKPVTLSCSQTLNHNVMYWYQQKSSQAPKLLFHYYDKDFNNEADTPDNFQSRRPNTSFCFLDIRSPGLGDTAMYLCATSGPRLAGDTYEQYFGPGTRLTVT.

V and J are TRBV27 and TRBJ2-7; D is possibly TRBD1 (5 bases). CDR1 and CDR2 (germline): MNHEY, SMNVEV (reference sequence). Trimming took 6 bases from V and 2 from J, leaving 11 bases between them. The CDR3 is 13 residues long. For the CDR3, the DNA is TGTGCCAGCAGGGCAGGGCCCACCTACGAGCAGTACTTC. Its protein product is CASRAGPTYEQYF.

The chain couples TRBV27 to TRBJ2-7, with a possible D match to TRBD2 (6 bases). This CDR3 has 15 residues. V lost 5 bases and J lost 0, with 14 bases in between. The germline V gene has CDR1 MNHEY and CDR2 SMNVEV (reference sequence). The CDR3 DNA is TGTGCCAGCAGTCCCAGCGGGCCCTACTCCTACGAGCAGTACTTC. Its translation is CASSPSGPYSYEQYF.

This clonotype has more than one count but fewer than ten. This sequence joins TRBV27 and TRBJ2-7; perhaps TRBD1 as D (5 bases). This CDR3 spans 13 amino acids. Looked up from germline, CDR1 is MNHEY and CDR2 is SMNVEV (reference sequence). The germline V and J ends were trimmed by 3 bases and 2 bases, with 8 bases remaining between them. This CDR3 is CASSFGATYEQYF. CDR3 DNA sequence: TGTGCCAGCAGTTTTGGGGCTACCTACGAGCAGTACTTC.

The gene calls are TRBV27 and TRBJ2-1; perhaps TRBD2 as D (5 bases). V was cut by 5 bases and J by 1 base, with 9 bases left in between. The CDR3 has 14 residues. Per the germline V gene, CDR1 is MNHEY and CDR2 is SMNVEV (reference sequence). The CDR3 region is CASSPGWSYNEQFF. In DNA form, the CDR3 reads TGTGCCAGCAGTCCGGGATGGTCCTACAATGAGCAGTTCTTC.

The J gene is TRBJ2-1, the V gene TRBV11-2; 8 bases agree with TRBD2. CDR3 length: 14 residues. V lost 3 bases and J lost 3; bases outside the gene matches: 1. Per the germline V gene, CDR1 is SGHAT and CDR2 is FQNNGV. CDR3 loop: CASSFAGGYNEQFF. The CDR3 DNA reads TGTGCCAGCAGCTTCGCGGGGGGCTACAATGAGCAGTTCTTC. The full variable domain, rest sourced from reference TRBV11-2 and TRBJ2-1, is EAGVAQSPRYKIIEKRQSVAFWCNPISGHATLYWYQQILGQGPKLLIQFQNNGVVDDSQLPKDRFSAERLKGVDSTLKIQPAKLEDSAVYLCASSFAGGYNEQFFGPGTRLTVL.

The rearrangement joins TRBV7-9 to TRBJ1-2; TRBD1 matches at 7 bases. Germline CDR1 and CDR2: SEHNR and FQNEAQ (reference sequence). V lost 4 bases and J lost 4; bases outside the gene matches: 6. The CDR3 is 14 residues long. Here the CDR3 DNA reads TGTGCCAGCAGCTCCTTTGACAGGGTCTATGGCTACACCTTC. The encoded protein is CASSSFDRVYGYTF.

The V and J genes are TRBV21-1 and TRBJ2-3; TRBD2, as called in the table, went unchecked against the DNA. TRBV21-1 corresponds to a pseudogene. The CDR3 is 16 amino acids. CDR3 DNA: TGTGCCAGCAGCAATATAGCGGCACCCTTCACAGATACGCAGTATTTT. Amino acids: CASSNIAAPFTDTQYF.